This T cell receptor (beta chain) was observed in a study of PD-1 blockade in classical Hodgkin lymphoma. Relapse was seen in all patients after autologous stem cell transplantation, and brentuximab vedotin exposure was variable. The authors purified CD4+ T cells from thawed PBMCs by magnetic negative selection. For this clone: What it binds is unknown.

The data were produced by immunoSEQ multiplex PCR, yet TCRdb's version contains in-frame clones alone and is incomplete. The sample consists of about 7,100 clones, 70% to 80% of them appearing once. The germline V gene encodes CDR1 LGHNA and CDR2 YSLEER. This CDR3 region has 15 residues. Trimming removed 0 bases from V and 8 bases from J, with 14 bases in between. Study conclusions and caveats: The baseline diversity of complete responders showed similarity to that of newly diagnosed patients. In CD4+ cells, TCR diversity went up significantly by C4D1, but in CD8+ cells it did not.

The gene calls are TRBV4-3 and TRBJ2-1; no firm D call. Material: CD4+ T cells from blood, obtained at baseline. The sequence was obtained from a human donor with classical Hodgkin lymphoma. CDR3 sequence: CASSQEFGVLHEQFF. The DNA of the CDR3 is TGCGCCAGCAGCCAAGAGTTTGGAGTCCTCCATGAGCAGTTCTTC.